A single T cell receptor beta chain is shown here with its context. The antigen remains undetermined. The data stem from a study of graft-versus-host responses after intestinal transplantation. Study-level information: Multivisceral, liver-intestinal, or isolated intestinal grafts were transplanted into recipients. Anti-thymocyte globulin induction was given to all recipients, followed by tacrolimus and steroids for about 3 years. Whole-study findings and limits: Marrow from the recipient contained GvH clones, some of which had appeared first in ileum or blood. Peak GvH clone levels in circulation were associated with early post-transplant HvG declines.

V was shortened by 5 bases and J by 2 bases, with 15 bases between the two germline ends. This CDR3 contains 15 residues. The germline V gene encodes CDR1 LNHDA and CDR2 SQIVND (reference sequence). Clones were read by immunoSEQ multiplex PCR, and TCRdb kept only the in-frame ones, dropping some. The sample includes approximately 100,000 clones, roughly 87% of them seen just once. Sequenced material: unstimulated CD4+ T cells sorted from spleen or lymph node cells, taken before intestinal transplant. The rearrangement uses TRBV19 and TRBJ1-2; D remains unclear. This sequence was found in a human donor who received an intestinal transplant. This CDR3 is CASSSRALINYGYTF. The CDR3 nucleotides are TGTGCCAGTAGTTCCCGGGCTCTCATAAACTATGGCTACACCTTC.